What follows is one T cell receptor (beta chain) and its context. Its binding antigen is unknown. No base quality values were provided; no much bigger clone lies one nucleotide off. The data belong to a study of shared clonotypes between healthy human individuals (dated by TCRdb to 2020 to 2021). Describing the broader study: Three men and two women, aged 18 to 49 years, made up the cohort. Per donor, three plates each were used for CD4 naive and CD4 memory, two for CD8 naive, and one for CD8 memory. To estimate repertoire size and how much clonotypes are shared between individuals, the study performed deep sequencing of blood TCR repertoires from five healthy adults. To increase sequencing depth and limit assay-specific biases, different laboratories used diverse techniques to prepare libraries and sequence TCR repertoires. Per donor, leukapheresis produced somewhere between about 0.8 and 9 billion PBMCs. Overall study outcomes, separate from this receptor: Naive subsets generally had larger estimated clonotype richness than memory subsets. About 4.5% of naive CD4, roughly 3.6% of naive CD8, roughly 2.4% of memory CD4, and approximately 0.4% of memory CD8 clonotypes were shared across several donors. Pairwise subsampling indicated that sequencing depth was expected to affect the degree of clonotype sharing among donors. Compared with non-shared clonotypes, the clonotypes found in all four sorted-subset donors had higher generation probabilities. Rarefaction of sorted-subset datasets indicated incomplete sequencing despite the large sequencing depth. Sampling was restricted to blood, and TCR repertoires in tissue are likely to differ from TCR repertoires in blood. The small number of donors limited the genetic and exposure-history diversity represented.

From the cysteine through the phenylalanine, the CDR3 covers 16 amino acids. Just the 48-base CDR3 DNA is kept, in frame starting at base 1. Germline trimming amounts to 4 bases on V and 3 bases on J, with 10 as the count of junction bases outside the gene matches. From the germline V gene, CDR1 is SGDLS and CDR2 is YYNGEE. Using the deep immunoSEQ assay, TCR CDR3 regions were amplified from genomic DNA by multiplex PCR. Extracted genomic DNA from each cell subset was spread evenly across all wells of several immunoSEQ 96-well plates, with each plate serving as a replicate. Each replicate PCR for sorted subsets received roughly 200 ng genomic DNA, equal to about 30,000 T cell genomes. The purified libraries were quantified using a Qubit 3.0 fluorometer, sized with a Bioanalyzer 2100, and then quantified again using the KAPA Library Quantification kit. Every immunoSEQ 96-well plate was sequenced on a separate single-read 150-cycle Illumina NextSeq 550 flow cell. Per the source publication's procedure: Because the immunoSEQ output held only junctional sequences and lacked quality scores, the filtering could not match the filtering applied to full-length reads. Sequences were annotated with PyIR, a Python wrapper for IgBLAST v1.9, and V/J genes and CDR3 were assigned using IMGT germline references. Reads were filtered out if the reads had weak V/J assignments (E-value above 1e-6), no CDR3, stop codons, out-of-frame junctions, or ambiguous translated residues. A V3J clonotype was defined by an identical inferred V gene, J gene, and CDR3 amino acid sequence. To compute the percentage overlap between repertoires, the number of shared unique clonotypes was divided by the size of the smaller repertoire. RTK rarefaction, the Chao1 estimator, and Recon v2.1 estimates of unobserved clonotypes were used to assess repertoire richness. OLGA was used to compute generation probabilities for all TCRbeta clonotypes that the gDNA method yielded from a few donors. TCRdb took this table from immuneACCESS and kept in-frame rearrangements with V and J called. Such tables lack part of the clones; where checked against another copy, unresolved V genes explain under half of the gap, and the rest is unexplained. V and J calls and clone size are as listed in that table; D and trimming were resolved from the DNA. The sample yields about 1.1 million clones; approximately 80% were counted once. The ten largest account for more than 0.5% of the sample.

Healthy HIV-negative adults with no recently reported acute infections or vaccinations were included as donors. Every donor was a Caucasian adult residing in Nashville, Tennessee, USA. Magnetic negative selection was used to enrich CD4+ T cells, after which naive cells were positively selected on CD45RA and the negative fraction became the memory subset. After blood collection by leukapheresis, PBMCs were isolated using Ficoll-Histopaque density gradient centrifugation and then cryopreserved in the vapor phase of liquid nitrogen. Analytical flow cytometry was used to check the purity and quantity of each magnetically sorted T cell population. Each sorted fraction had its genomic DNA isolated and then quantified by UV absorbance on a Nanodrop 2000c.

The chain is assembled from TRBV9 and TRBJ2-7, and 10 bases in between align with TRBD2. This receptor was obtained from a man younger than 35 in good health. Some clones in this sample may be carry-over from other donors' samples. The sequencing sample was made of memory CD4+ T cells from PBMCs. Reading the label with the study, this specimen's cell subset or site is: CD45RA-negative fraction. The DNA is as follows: TGTGCCAGCAGCCCGAGTCTAGCGGGAGACTACTACGAGCAGTACTTC. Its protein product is CASSPSLAGDYYEQYF.